The 7 T cell receptor beta chains presented below share a single source sample, sequenced in a study of OX40 agonist ivuxolimab in advanced cancers. Receptor libraries were prepared by the immunoSEQ multiplex PCR assay. This immuneACCESS table, as held by TCRdb, lists in-frame sequences with V and J called but not all clones. Of the missing ones, under half trace to an unresolved V gene in checked studies; the others have no known cause. The sample table contains about 54,000 clones; only one count was recorded for approximately 84% of them. 1.2% of the sample belongs to the ten largest clones. The input for sequencing was CD4+ or CD8+ T cells sorted from blood, taken in a trial of the OX40 agonist ivuxolimab. Receptor source: an adult with an advanced solid tumor such as melanoma, head and neck, liver or kidney cancer.

The chain is built from TRBV18 and TRBJ2-2; D is possibly TRBD2 (6 bases). V dropped 6 bases and J dropped 1 base, with 18 bases sitting between them. The CDR3 spans 17 residues. Germline V CDR1 and CDR2: KGHSH, LQKENI. The CDR3 sequence is CASSDIGVAVNTGELFF. CDR3 sequence (DNA): TGTGCCAGCTCCGACATTGGGGTAGCGGTGAACACCGGGGAGCTGTTTTTT.

This clone was seen a handful of times. V gene TRBV28 combines with J gene TRBJ1-5; TRBD1 matches at 7 bases. V trimming: 10 bases; J trimming: 0 bases; junction bases outside the gene matches: 18. The CDR3 length is 18 residues. The germline gives CDR1 MDHEN, CDR2 SYDVKM. This CDR3 is CATSAPGQQVYSNQPQHF. CDR3 DNA sequence: TGTGCCACCTCGGCACCGGGACAGCAAGTTTATAGCAATCAGCCCCAGCATTTT.

The rearrangement joins TRBV5-6 to TRBJ2-7; TRBD1 matches at 11 bases. Germline lookup yields CDR1 SGHDT and CDR2 YYEEEE. The CDR3 runs 15 residues. The V segment lost 0 bases and the J segment 6 bases; nucleotides outside the gene matches: 5. CDR3 sequence: CASSLGLGTGGEQYF. The DNA of the CDR3 is TGTGCCAGCAGCTTGGGTTTGGGGACAGGGGGCGAGCAGTACTTC.

This rearrangement joins TRBV18 to TRBJ1-3; unclear D gene. The ends were cut back, 6 bases at V and 2 bases at J, with 14 bases in the middle. The CDR3 has 15 amino acids. Germline V gene lookup returns CDR1 KGHSH and CDR2 LQKENI. Here the CDR3 DNA reads TGTGCCAGCTCCCTTACTTTAGACCCTGGAAACACCATATATTTT. Translated: CASSLTLDPGNTIYF.

This chain joins TRBV5-4 and TRBJ2-5; 9 bases align to TRBD1. CDR3 size: 14 residues. V shed 1 base, J shed 5 bases, and the junction held 3 bases outside the gene matches. Germline CDR1 is SGHNT and CDR2 is YYREEE (reference sequence). The CDR3 nucleotides read TGTGCCAGCAGCTTGCTTGGGACAGGGGAGACCCAGTACTTC. Protein product: CASSLLGTGETQYF.

The rearrangement links TRBV5-1 to TRBJ1-6; tentatively, D is TRBD1 (5 bases). Germline V CDR1 and CDR2: SGHRS, YFSETQ. The CDR3 contains 14 residues. The germline V and J ends were trimmed by 0 bases and 7 bases, with 8 bases remaining between them. The CDR3 bases are TGCGCCAGCAGCTTGGGACAGTTAAATTCACCCCTCCACTTT. Translated: CASSLGQLNSPLHF.

The chain couples TRBV6-6 to TRBJ2-5; D not resolved. Germline values: CDR1 MNHNY, CDR2 SVGAGI (reference sequence). V lost 0 bases and J 1 base, leaving 12 bases between the germline ends. The CDR3 extends over 16 amino acids. CDR3 DNA: TGTGCCAGCAGTTACTCCGCCGGGCAGTCCCAAGAGACCCAGTACTTC. Residues: CASSYSAGQSQETQYF.